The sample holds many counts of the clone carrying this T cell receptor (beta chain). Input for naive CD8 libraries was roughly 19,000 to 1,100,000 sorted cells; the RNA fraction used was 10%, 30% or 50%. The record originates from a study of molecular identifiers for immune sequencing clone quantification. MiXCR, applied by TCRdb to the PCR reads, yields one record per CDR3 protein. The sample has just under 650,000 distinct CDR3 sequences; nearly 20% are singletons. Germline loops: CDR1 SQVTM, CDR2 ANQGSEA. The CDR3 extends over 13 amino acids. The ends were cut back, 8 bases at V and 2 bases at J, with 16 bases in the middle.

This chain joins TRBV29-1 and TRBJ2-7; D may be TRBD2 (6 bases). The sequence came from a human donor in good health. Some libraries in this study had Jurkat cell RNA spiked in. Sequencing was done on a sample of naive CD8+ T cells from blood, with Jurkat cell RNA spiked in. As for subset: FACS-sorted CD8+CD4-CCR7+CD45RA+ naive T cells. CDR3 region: CSIRRGSTYEQYF. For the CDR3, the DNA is TGCAGCATCCGCCGGGGGTCCACCTACGAGCAGTACTTC.